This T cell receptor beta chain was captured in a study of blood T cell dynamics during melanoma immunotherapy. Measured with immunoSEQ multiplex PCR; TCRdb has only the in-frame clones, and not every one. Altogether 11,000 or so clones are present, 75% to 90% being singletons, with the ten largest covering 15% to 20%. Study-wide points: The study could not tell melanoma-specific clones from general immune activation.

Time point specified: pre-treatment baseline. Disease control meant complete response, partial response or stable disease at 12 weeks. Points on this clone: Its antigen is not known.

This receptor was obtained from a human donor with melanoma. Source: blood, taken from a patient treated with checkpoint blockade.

CDR3 in amino acids: CASSPRSGGGDTQYF. The DNA of the CDR3 is TGTGCCAGTAGTCCGCGGAGCGGGGGGGGAGATACGCAGTATTTT. The rearrangement uses TRBV19 and TRBJ2-3, with 10 bases matching TRBD2. Trimming at V came to 5 bases and at J to 5 bases, leaving 7 bases not matched to a gene. The germline gives CDR1 LNHDA, CDR2 SQIVND (reference sequence). The CDR3 consists of 15 residues.